This T cell receptor beta chain was identified in a study of cytomegalovirus exposure and HLA in healthy donors. Study-wide results and caveats: Cytomegalovirus-associated TCR beta chains were listed, numbering 150 to 200.

Notes on this clone: Its target is not known.

Both 60 Vbeta primers and 13 Jbeta primers went into the PCR. The repertoire was sequenced with immunoSEQ multiplex PCR; TCRdb's copy has only in-frame clones and lacks some. The top ten hold approximately 1.5% of the sample, which has some 160,000 clones, roughly 83% seen once. The germline gives CDR1 SGHNT, CDR2 YYREEE (reference sequence). Between the trimmed V and J ends, which lost 0 bases and 2 bases, there was a span of 11 bases. CDR3 length: 15 amino acids. The chain combines TRBV5-4 with TRBJ2-5, with D maybe TRBD2 (6 bases). This TCR was sampled from a woman in her late teens or twenties in good health and CMV-seronegative. Sequenced: PBMCs. The CDR3 DNA follows: TGTGCCAGCAGCTTGGAGGTAGCGGTGCAAGAGACCCAGTACTTC. Translated: CASSLEVAVQETQYF.